This T cell receptor beta chain was identified in a study of cytomegalovirus exposure and HLA in healthy donors. Germline trimming cut 5 bases from V and 2 bases from J; bases unmatched to any gene: 7. The CDR3 is made up of 19 amino acids. Germline-derived CDR1 and CDR2 are MNHEY and SMNVEV (reference sequence). This clone has only a few counts. Primers: 60 Vbeta forward and 13 Jbeta reverse. This table comes from immunoSEQ multiplex PCR, and its TCRdb copy is limited to in-frame clones, with some not included. Of about 140,000 clones in the sample, 80% were seen once. What was sequenced was PBMCs. The chain links TRBV27 to TRBJ2-6; 15 positions agree with TRBD2. The sequence derives from a man aged 35 to 55 in good health and CMV-seronegative. This CDR3 is CASSIRWTSGGAGANVLTF. CDR3 nucleotide sequence: TGTGCCAGCAGTATCCGATGGACTAGCGGGGGGGCTGGGGCCAACGTCCTGACTTTC.